One and the same sample provided the 21 T cell receptor beta chains below, sequenced in a study of T cell repertoires and HLA-DP antigens. These receptors have no identified antigens. The data were produced by immunoSEQ multiplex PCR, yet TCRdb's version contains in-frame clones alone and is incomplete. The sample shows about 89,000 clones, about 89% of them seen only once. Sequencing used CD4+ T cells from PBMCs. These TCRs come from a man aged 45-65 years in good health and CMV-seronegative.

J is TRBJ1-5 and V is TRBV25-1, with a possible D match to TRBD1 (6 bases). CDR3 size: 14 residues. Germline V gene sequence: CDR1 MGHDK, CDR2 SYGVNS. Trimming left V 3 bases short and J 10 bases short, with 16 bases between. In nucleotides, the CDR3 is TGTGCCAGCAGTGAGTACACTCCCGGGGGCCCCCAGCATTTT. Protein: CASSEYTPGGPQHF. The full variable domain, completed using reference TRBV25-1 and TRBJ1-5, is EADIYQTPRYLVIGTGKKITLECSQTMGHDKMYWYQQDPGMELHLIHYSYGVNSTEKGDLSSESTVSRIRTEHFPLTLESARPSHTSQYLCASSEYTPGGPQHFGDGTRLSIL.

The J gene is TRBJ2-1, the V gene TRBV19; 8 bases agree with TRBD2. The CDR3 consists of 14 residues. The trim removed 7 bases at V and 9 bases at J, leaving 11 bases unmatched. Germline values: CDR1 LNHDA, CDR2 SQIVND (reference sequence). DNA for the CDR3: TGTGCCAGTACCCGACAAGCGGGAGTACGTGAGCAGTTCTTC. Protein sequence: CASTRQAGVREQFF.

J is TRBJ2-7 and V is TRBV11-2; a weak D match, TRBD2 (5 bases). CDR1 is SGHAT, CDR2 FQNNGV, per germline. V shed 0 bases and J shed 9 bases, with 12 bases lying between them. The CDR3 length is 13 residues. CDR3 loop: CASSLDPSSGQYF. CDR3 bases: TGTGCCAGCAGCTTAGATCCGAGCAGCGGGCAGTACTTC.

V gene TRBV7-2 combines with J gene TRBJ1-2; TRBD1 matches 7 bases. The ends lost 5 bases at V and 3 bases at J; junction bases unmatched: 9. This CDR3 comprises 15 residues. Germline assignment: CDR1 SGHTA and CDR2 FQGNSA. The chain's CDR3 is CASSRSGQGDYGYTF. In DNA form, the CDR3 reads TGTGCCAGCAGCCGCTCGGGTCAGGGGGACTATGGCTACACCTTC.

V is TRBV28 and J is TRBJ2-1; TRBD1 aligns across 7 bases. The germline V gene has CDR1 MDHEN and CDR2 SYDVKM. The CDR3 is made up of 14 amino acids. J lost 5 bases, V lost 6 bases, and 7 bases had no gene match. The CDR3 sequence: CASRPGTADNEQFF. The CDR3 bases are TGTGCCAGCAGGCCCGGGACAGCCGACAATGAGCAGTTCTTC.

This clone was detected only a few times. Other DNA sequences in this sample translate to the same CDR3. J is TRBJ1-3 and V is TRBV9, with D hard to call. The CDR3 sequence is 14 residues long. Germline loops: CDR1 SGDLS, CDR2 YYNGEE. V gave up 0 bases and J gave up 0 bases, with 4 bases separating them. CDR3 nucleotide sequence: TGTGCCAGCAGCGTAGAGGGCTCTGGAAACACCATATATTTT. Residues: CASSVEGSGNTIYF.

The J gene is TRBJ1-1, the V gene TRBV2; 9 bases match TRBD1. The CDR3 sequence is 14 residues long. The J segment lost 4 bases and the V segment lost 3 bases, leaving 3 bases of the junction unmatched. CDR1 and CDR2 (germline): SNHLY, FYNNEI. The CDR3 region is CASSETGGVTEAFF. The DNA for the CDR3 is TGTGCCAGCAGTGAGACAGGGGGGGTCACTGAAGCTTTCTTT.

The table lists this clone with a count of one. The chain combines TRBV29-1 with TRBJ2-7; D unresolved. The CDR3 covers 11 residues. V shed 3 bases and J shed 3 bases, with 6 bases lying between them. Per the germline V gene, CDR1 is SQVTM and CDR2 is ANQGSEA. The CDR3: CSVDSGYEQYF. In DNA, the CDR3 is TGCAGCGTTGACTCGGGCTACGAGCAGTACTTC.

This rearrangement joins TRBV27 to TRBJ2-1; 9 bases are shared with TRBD1. This CDR3 contains 16 residues. V lost 3 bases and J lost 1; bases outside the gene matches: 4. The V gene's germline CDR1 is MNHEY and CDR2 SMNVEV (reference sequence). CDR3 in amino acids: CASSFGGQGSYNEQFF. The CDR3 nucleotides are TGTGCCAGCAGTTTCGGGGGACAGGGATCCTACAATGAGCAGTTCTTC.

The rearrangement uses TRBV28 and TRBJ2-2; TRBD2 agrees at 8 bases. The CDR3 contains 16 residues. V dropped 1 base and J dropped 2; count of bases not matched to a gene: 3. Germline V gives CDR1 MDHEN, CDR2 SYDVKM. The CDR3 loop is CASSLLAGINTGELFF. The CDR3 nucleotides are TGTGCCAGCAGTTTATTAGCGGGGATAAACACCGGGGAGCTGTTTTTT. Using reference TRBV28 and TRBJ2-2 for the parts outside the CDR3, the full variable domain is DVKVTQSSRYLVKRTGEKVFLECVQDMDHENMFWYRQDPGLGLRLIYFSYDVKMKEKGDIPEGYSVSREKKERFSLILESASTNQTSMYLCASSLLAGINTGELFFGEGSRLTVL.

The chain uses TRBV18 and TRBJ2-7; D might be TRBD1 or TRBD2, each matching 6 bases. The CDR3 has 15 residues. Germline values: CDR1 KGHSH, CDR2 LQKENI. Trimming removed 5 bases from V and 4 bases from J, with 18 bases in between. The CDR3 DNA is TGTGCCAGCTCAGACAGACAGGCCGGGGGTTACGAGCAGTACTTC. Residues: CASSDRQAGGYEQYF.

J is TRBJ2-3 and V is TRBV5-1; TRBD2 aligns across 16 bases. From germline, CDR1 is SGHRS and CDR2 YFSETQ. Germline trimming cut 3 bases from V and 4 bases from J; bases unmatched to any gene: 5. This CDR3 comprises 17 residues. This CDR3 is CASSSGLAGGPSDTQYF. Written as DNA, the CDR3 is TGCGCCAGCAGCTCGGGACTAGCGGGGGGGCCGTCAGATACGCAGTATTTT.

The chain is built from TRBV7-8 and TRBJ2-4; 11 nucleotides align to TRBD1. Germline CDR1 is SGHVS and CDR2 is FQNEAQ. The CDR3 is 15 residues long. Losses at the gene ends were 5 bases for V and 5 bases for J; bases not matched to a gene: 5. The CDR3 region is CASSTGQGAQNIQYF. The DNA for the CDR3 is TGTGCCAGCAGCACTGGACAGGGGGCCCAAAACATTCAGTACTTC.

V usage is TRBV6-1 and J usage is TRBJ2-2; D remains ambiguous. The CDR3 totals 16 residues. CDR1 and CDR2 (germline): MNHNS, SASEGT. The ends were cut back, 0 bases at V and 1 base at J, with 9 bases in the middle. CDR3 in amino acids: CASSEATRRNTGELFF. The DNA of the CDR3 is TGTGCCAGCAGTGAAGCCACACGGAGGAACACCGGGGAGCTGTTTTTT.

This chain joins TRBV15 and TRBJ2-2; D remains ambiguous. Trimming removed 0 bases from V and 7 bases from J, with 9 bases in between. Germline V gene sequence: CDR1 LNHNV, CDR2 YYDKDF (reference sequence). This CDR3 has 14 amino acids. The CDR3 loop is CATSREPHGGELFF. In nucleotides, the CDR3 is TGTGCCACCAGCAGAGAACCGCACGGCGGGGAGCTGTTTTTT.

The chain carries TRBV14 and TRBJ2-2; tentative D call: TRBD1 (5 bases). Trimming shortened V by 3 bases and J by 0 bases, and 17 bases separated the two germline ends. Per the germline V gene, CDR1 is SGHDN and CDR2 is FVKESK. The CDR3 extends over 18 amino acids. CDR3 region: CASSQRGAWTPNTGELFF. The DNA of the CDR3 is TGTGCCAGCAGCCAGCGTGGGGCGTGGACACCGAACACCGGGGAGCTGTTTTTT.

The chain links TRBV2 to TRBJ2-7, with a possible D match to TRBD1 (5 bases). V shed 6 bases and J shed 6 bases, with 12 bases lying between them. CDR1 and CDR2 (germline): SNHLY, FYNNEI. The CDR3 spans 12 residues. The CDR3 here is CASSDRLGEQYF. In nucleotides, the CDR3 is TGTGCCAGCAGCGACAGATTGGGCGAGCAGTACTTC.

This clone was seen once. CDR3 sequence reads: CASSLGTSGSRYTQYF. In DNA, the CDR3 is TGTGCCAGCAGCCTCGGGACTAGCGGGAGTCGGTATACGCAGTATTTT. This rearrangement joins TRBV14 to TRBJ2-3, with 14 nucleotides matching TRBD2. V lost 4 bases to trimming and J lost 7 bases; unmatched junction nucleotides: 7. Germline V gene data show CDR1 as SGHDN and CDR2 as FVKESK. The CDR3 loop spans 16 amino acids.

CDR3 in DNA: TGTGCCAGCAGCCAGGGGACATACCAAGCTTTCTTT. It is translated as CASSQGTYQAFF. The chain links TRBV14 to TRBJ1-1; D possibly corresponds to TRBD1 (6 bases). CDR3 length equals 12 residues. V lost 3 bases and J 9 bases, leaving 11 bases between the germline ends. The germline V gene has CDR1 SGHDN and CDR2 FVKESK.

CDR3 sequence (DNA): TGTGCCAGCAGCCCAATAGACAGGGGCCTCTATGGCTACACCTTC. Translating it yields CASSPIDRGLYGYTF. V is TRBV14 and J is TRBJ1-2, with 8 bases identical to TRBD1. CDR3 length: 15 amino acids. Germline V gene lookup returns CDR1 SGHDN and CDR2 FVKESK. Trimming cost V 4 bases and J 4 bases; bases outside gene matches: 8.

This clone was counted a few times. V usage is TRBV20-1 and J usage is TRBJ1-2; the D is unclear. There are 11 residues in the CDR3. V was trimmed by 3 bases and J by 6 bases, leaving 8 bases between them. CDR1 DFQATT and CDR2 SNEGSKA come from the germline V gene (reference sequence). In DNA, the CDR3 is TGCAGTGCTAGGGGTGTCCATGGCTACACCTTC. Protein sequence: CSARGVHGYTF.